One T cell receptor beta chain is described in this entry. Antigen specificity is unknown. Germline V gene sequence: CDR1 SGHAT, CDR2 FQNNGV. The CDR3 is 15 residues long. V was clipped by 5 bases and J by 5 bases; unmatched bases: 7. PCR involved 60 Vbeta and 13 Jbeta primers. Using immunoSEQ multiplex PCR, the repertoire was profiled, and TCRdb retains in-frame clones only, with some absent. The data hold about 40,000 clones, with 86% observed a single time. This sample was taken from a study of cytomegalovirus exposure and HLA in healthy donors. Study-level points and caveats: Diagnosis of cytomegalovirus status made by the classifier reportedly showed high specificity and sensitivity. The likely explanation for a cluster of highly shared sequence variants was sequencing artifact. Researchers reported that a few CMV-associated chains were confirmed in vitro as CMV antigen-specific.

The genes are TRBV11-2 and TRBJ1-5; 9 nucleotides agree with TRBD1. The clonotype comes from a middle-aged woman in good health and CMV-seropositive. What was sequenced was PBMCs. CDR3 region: CASSATGGGYQPQHF. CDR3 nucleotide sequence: TGTGCCAGCAGCGCGACAGGGGGAGGTTATCAGCCCCAGCATTTT.